The subject of this entry is one T cell receptor beta chain. This clonotype has a count of ten or more. Its antigen has not been determined. Per-base qualities were not stored, and no clone one base away is much larger. Receptor amplification or capture employed PCR. These reads were obtained on an Illumina HiSeq 2500. TCR libraries were prepared with molecular barcoding, using unique molecular identifiers to normalize TCRbeta repertoire quantification. In-frame beta chains were kept once TCRdb had trimmed the public reads at Q25 with fastp and called clones with MiXCR. A single entry per CDR3 protein holds the most common genes and DNA from its merged rows. The sample profile shows about 200,000 distinct CDR3 sequences; about 7% of them were found once. About 5.9% of the sample is taken by the ten largest. This entry belongs to a study of T-cell reconstitution after alpha-beta-depleted transplantation in children (dated by TCRdb to 2015 to 2016). Regarding the research as a whole: Using TCR repertoire profiling, the study followed T-cell immune reconstitution in a quantitative way in children after TCRalphabeta/CD19-depleted allogeneic hematopoietic cell transplantation. What the work shows at the level of the full study, not this receptor alone: The frequencies of hyperexpanded clones fell over the following months, and after one year, T-cell counts and TCRbeta diversity were mostly attributed to newly produced T cells. Apparently early alphabetaT-cell count recovery about two months after transplant reportedly relied on only several hundred rapidly expanded clones derived from non-depleted graft cells. In some patients, the high TCRbeta diversity seen at day 60 was put down to recipient T cells and intrathymic progenitors that had survived conditioning.

From cysteine to phenylalanine, the CDR3 is 14 amino acids long. This entry keeps only the CDR3 DNA: 42 bases, framed from base 1. Sequences MDHEN (CDR1) and SYDVKM (CDR2) are obtained from the germline V gene. Cut back by 8 bases and 4 bases, the V and J ends lie 16 bases apart. The treatment or condition label here, explained by the study, means: allogeneic hematopoietic cell transplantation with graft depleted of TCRalphabeta T cells and CD19 B cells. The transplant recipients were children given TCRalphabeta/CD19-depleted allogeneic hematopoietic cell grafts. Specimen: PBMCs, collected before TCRalphabeta/CD19-depleted stem cell transplant. The V and J segments used are TRBV28 and TRBJ2-3; the D gene lacks a confident call. This clonotype was sampled from a boy under 10 years old with acute lymphoblastic leukemia, due to receive a stem cell transplant. The CDR3 reads CASLTLLGADTQYF. The nucleotide sequence is given as TGTGCCAGCCTAACTCTTCTTGGGGCAGATACGCAGTATTTT.